This T cell receptor beta chain appears in the sequencing data of a study of T-cell reconstitution after alpha-beta-depleted transplantation in children. Preparing the TCRbeta library involved the use of unique molecular identifiers. MiXCR, run by TCRdb on the PCR reads, gives a single entry per CDR3 protein. The sample shows 670,000 or so distinct CDR3 sequences, 13% of them seen only once. Whole-study findings and limits: Where alpha-beta T cells came from about two months after transplant was reportedly several hundred expanded graft clones. When one year had passed after transplant, most T-cell counts and diversity came from newly produced T cells. Some patients' high day-60 TCRbeta diversity was traced to surviving recipient T cells and thymic progenitors.

Worth noting for this clonotype: What it recognizes is unknown. This clone may be a read error of a much larger clone one base away.

J gave up 2 bases and V 5 bases, and 10 bases lay outside the gene matches. Germline loops: CDR1 MDHEN, CDR2 SYDVKM. CDR3 length equals 16 residues. This receptor was taken from a girl aged 2 to 10 with congenital amegakaryocytic thrombocytopenia, due to receive a stem cell transplant. The sequences come from PBMCs, collected before TCRalphabeta/CD19-depleted stem cell transplant. The chain has TRBV28 and TRBJ2-3; 7 bases are shared with TRBD2. The CDR3 nucleotides are TGTGCCAGCAGTGCCCTGGCACTAGCGACCACAGATACGCAGTATTTT. Its translation is CASSALALATTDTQYF.